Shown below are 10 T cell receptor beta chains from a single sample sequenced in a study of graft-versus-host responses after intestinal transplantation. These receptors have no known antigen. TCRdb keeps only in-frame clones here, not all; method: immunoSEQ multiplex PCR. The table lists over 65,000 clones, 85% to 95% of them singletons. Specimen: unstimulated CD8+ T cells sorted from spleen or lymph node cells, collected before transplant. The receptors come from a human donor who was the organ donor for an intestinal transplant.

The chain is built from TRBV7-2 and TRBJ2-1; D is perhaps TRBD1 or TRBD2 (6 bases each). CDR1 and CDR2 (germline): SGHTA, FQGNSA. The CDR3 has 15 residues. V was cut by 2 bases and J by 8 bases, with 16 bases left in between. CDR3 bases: TGTGCCAGCAGCTTAAAAGTAGGGGGGCTTTATGAGCAGTTCTTC. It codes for CASSLKVGGLYEQFF. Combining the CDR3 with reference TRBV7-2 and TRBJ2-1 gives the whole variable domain GAGVSQSPSNKVTEKGKDVELRCDPISGHTALYWYRQSLGQGLEFLIYFQGNSAPDKSGLPSDRFSAERTGGSVSTLTIQRTQQEDSAVYLCASSLKVGGLYEQFFGPGTRLTVL.

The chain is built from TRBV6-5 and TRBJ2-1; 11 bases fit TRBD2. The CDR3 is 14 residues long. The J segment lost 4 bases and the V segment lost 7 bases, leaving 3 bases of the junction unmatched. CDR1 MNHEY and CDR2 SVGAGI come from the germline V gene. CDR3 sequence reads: CASTASGGYNEQFF. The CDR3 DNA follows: TGTGCCAGCACGGCTAGCGGGGGGTACAATGAGCAGTTCTTC.

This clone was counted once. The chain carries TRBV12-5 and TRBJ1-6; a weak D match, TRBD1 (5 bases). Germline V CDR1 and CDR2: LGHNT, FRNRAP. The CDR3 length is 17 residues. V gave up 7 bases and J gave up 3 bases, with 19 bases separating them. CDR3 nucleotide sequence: TGTGCTAGTGCCCTCGGGACCGTGGGCTACTATAATTCACCCCTCCACTTT. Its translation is CASALGTVGYYNSPLHF.

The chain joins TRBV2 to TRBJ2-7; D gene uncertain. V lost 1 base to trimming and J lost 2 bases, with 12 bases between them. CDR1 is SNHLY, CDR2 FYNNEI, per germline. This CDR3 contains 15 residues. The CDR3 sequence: CASSEVRSGTYEQYF. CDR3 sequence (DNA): TGTGCCAGCAGTGAAGTCCGGTCTGGGACCTACGAGCAGTACTTC.

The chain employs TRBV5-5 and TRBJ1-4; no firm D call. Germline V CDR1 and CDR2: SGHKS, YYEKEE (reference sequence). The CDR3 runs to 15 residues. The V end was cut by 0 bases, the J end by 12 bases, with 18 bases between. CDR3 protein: CASSLVGSTLDELFF. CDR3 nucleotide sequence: TGTGCCAGCAGCTTGGTTGGCTCAACCCTAGACGAACTGTTTTTT.

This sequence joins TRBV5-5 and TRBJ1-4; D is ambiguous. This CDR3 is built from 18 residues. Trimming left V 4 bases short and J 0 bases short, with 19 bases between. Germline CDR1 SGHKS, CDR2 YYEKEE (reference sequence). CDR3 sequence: CASSLGRAPTTTNEKLFF. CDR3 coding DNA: TGTGCCAGCAGCCTAGGTAGGGCACCAACAACAACTAATGAAAAACTGTTTTTT.

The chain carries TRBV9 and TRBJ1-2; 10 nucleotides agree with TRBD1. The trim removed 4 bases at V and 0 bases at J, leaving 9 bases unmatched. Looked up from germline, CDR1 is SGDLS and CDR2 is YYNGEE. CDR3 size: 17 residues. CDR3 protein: CASSPRQGANPNYGYTF. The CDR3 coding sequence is TGTGCCAGCAGCCCTCGACAGGGGGCCAACCCTAACTATGGCTACACCTTC. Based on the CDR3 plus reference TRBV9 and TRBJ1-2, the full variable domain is DSGVTQTPKHLITATGQRVTLRCSPRSGDLSVYWYQQSLDQGLQFLIQYYNGEERAKGNILERFSAQQFPDLHSELNLSSLELGDSALYFCASSPRQGANPNYGYTFGSGTRLTVV.

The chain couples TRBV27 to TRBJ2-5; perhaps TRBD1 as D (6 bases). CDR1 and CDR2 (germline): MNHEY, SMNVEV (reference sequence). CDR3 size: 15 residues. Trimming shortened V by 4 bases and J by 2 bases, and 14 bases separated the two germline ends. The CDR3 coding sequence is TGTGCCAGCAGTTCGAGGCGGACAGCACAAGAGACCCAGTACTTC. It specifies CASSSRRTAQETQYF.

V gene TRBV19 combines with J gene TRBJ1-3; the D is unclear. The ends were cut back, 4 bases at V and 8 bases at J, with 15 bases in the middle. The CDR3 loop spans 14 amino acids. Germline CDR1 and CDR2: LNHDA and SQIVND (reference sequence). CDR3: CASSTTPFGDTIYF. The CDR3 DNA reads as TGTGCCAGTAGTACGACCCCCTTTGGGGACACCATATATTTT.

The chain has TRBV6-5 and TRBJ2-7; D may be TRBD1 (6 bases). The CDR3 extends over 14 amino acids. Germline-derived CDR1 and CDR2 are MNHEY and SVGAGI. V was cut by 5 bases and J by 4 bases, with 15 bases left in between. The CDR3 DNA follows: TGTGCCAGCAGTGGGCCGACAGGATGGTACGAGCAGTACTTC. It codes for CASSGPTGWYEQYF.